This T cell receptor beta chain was recorded in a study of T-cell reconstitution after alpha-beta-depleted transplantation in children. Study-wide findings and caveats: The high TCRbeta diversity at day 60 in some patients came from surviving recipient T cells and thymic progenitors. At one year after transplant, newly produced T cells mostly accounted for T-cell counts and diversity. Several hundred rapidly expanded clones from non-depleted graft cells reportedly supplied alpha-beta T cells about two months post-transplant.

Using unique molecular identifiers, the investigators prepared the TCRbeta library. TCRdb re-called the PCR reads through MiXCR, storing one row per CDR3 protein. The sample carries more than 200,000 distinct CDR3 sequences, approximately 15% recorded once. This clonotype appeared a few times. The antigen is not known. With 8 bases removed from V and 4 bases from J, the gap between germline ends came to 13 bases. There are 13 residues in the CDR3. In germline, CDR1 is SGHVS, CDR2 FNYEAQ. The chain carries TRBV7-6 and TRBJ2-3; D possibly matches TRBD1 or TRBD2 (5 bases each). The origin of this receptor is a male patient aged 2-9 years who had a stem cell transplant for acute lymphoblastic leukemia, so the T cells may come from the graft donor. The specimen was PBMCs, mostly from graft donor cells, collected 360 days after TCRalphabeta/CD19-depleted stem cell transplant. The CDR3 spells CASGQGDADTQYF. CDR3 nucleotides: TGTGCCAGCGGGCAGGGAGACGCAGATACGCAGTATTTT. The full variable domain, completed using reference TRBV7-6 and TRBJ2-3, is GAGVSQSPRYKVTKRGQDVALRCDPISGHVSLYWYRQALGQGPEFLTYFNYEAQQDKSGLPNDRFSAERPEGSISTLTIQRTEQRDSAMYRCASGQGDADTQYFGPGTRLTVL.